Listed here are 25 T cell receptor beta chains from one sample, sequenced in a study of CD4 and CD8 cells across lung adenocarcinoma regions. MiXCR, applied by TCRdb to the PCR reads, yields one record per CDR3 protein. The sample consists of about 19,000 distinct CDR3 sequences, 46% of them appearing once. Specimen: CD4+ T cells from the margin of a lung tumor. The receptor source for this set is a male donor with lung adenocarcinoma. The CD4 and CD8 labels of this study may be unreliable.

The sample holds many counts of this clonotype. The rearrangement links TRBV27 to TRBJ2-1, with 13 bases identical to TRBD2. The CDR3 is 17 residues long. In germline, CDR1 is MNHEY, CDR2 SMNVEV (reference sequence). V trimming: 5 bases; J trimming: 3 bases; junction bases outside the gene matches: 7. CDR3: CASSPGTSGTNYNEQFF. The CDR3 nucleotides are TGTGCCAGCAGTCCGGGGACTAGCGGGACTAACTACAATGAGCAGTTCTTC.

The sample holds a few counts of this clonotype. The gene calls are TRBV6-1 and TRBJ2-3; D gene ambiguous. The CDR3 sequence is 12 residues long. Germline lookup yields CDR1 MNHNS and CDR2 SASEGT. Trimming left V 7 bases short and J 6 bases short, with 11 bases between. The CDR3 DNA reads TGTGCCAGCACGCAGATGACTGATACGCAGTATTTT. This sequence encodes CASTQMTDTQYF.

Comment on this clonotype: One junction end does not reproduce the germline sequence, and a read error may be involved. This chain uses TRBV6-1 with TRBJ2-4, with a possible D match to TRBD2 (5 bases). The germline CDR1 and CDR2 sequences are MNHNS and SASEGT. The CDR3 runs 15 residues. In DNA form, the CDR3 reads TGTGCCAGCAGTGAAATGGCCACTGGGAGCAACATTCAGAATTTC. Its protein is CASSEMATGSNIQNF.

The V and J genes are TRBV6-1 and TRBJ2-5; no reliable D call. The CDR3 loop spans 14 amino acids. Germline assignment: CDR1 MNHNS and CDR2 SASEGT. V gave up 9 bases and J gave up 0 bases, with 14 bases separating them. DNA for the CDR3: TGTGCCAGGCTCGTCGGCCGTGACCAAGAGACCCAGTACTTC. This gives the protein CARLVGRDQETQYF.

This clonotype occurred many times. The chain has TRBV6-5 and TRBJ2-1; possibly TRBD2 for D (5 bases). This CDR3 spans 14 amino acids. The germline CDR1 and CDR2 sequences are MNHEY and SVGAGI. V lost 4 bases to trimming and J lost 8 bases, with 15 bases between them. The CDR3 sequence is CASSLDSRWDEQFF. The CDR3, as DNA: TGTGCCAGCAGTTTGGACTCCCGGTGGGATGAGCAGTTCTTC.

The gene calls are TRBV4-1 and TRBJ2-3; maybe TRBD1 (6 bases). Trimming cost V 0 bases and J 12 bases, with 16 bases left between them. CDR1 is MGHRA and CDR2 is YSYEKL in the germline V gene. The CDR3 contains 14 residues. As DNA, the CDR3 is TGCGCCAGCAGCCAAGAGGACAGCACAGATATTCAGTATTTT. It yields the protein CASSQEDSTDIQYF.

This clonotype was counted a few times. Written as DNA, the CDR3 is TGTGCCAGCAGCTTATTAGCGGGAGCTCTCTACAATGAGCAGTTCTTC. It codes for CASSLLAGALYNEQFF. This chain connects TRBV7-6 to TRBJ2-1; 9 bases align to TRBD2. Germline loops: CDR1 SGHVS, CDR2 FNYEAQ. Trimming took 2 bases from V and 3 from J; bases not matched to a gene: 5. The CDR3 runs to 16 residues.

The rearrangement links TRBV27 to TRBJ2-3, with D perhaps matching TRBD2 (5 bases). V was trimmed by 5 bases and J by 12 bases, leaving 30 bases between them. This CDR3 is 17 amino acids long. The germline V gene has CDR1 MNHEY and CDR2 SMNVEV (reference sequence). CDR3 coding DNA: TGTGCCAGCAGTGCGGGCCGACGGGGTTGTGGGCCAGAGACCCAGTATTTT. Translating it yields CASSAGRRGCGPETQYF.

The count of this clonotype is one. The chain joins TRBV4-1 to TRBJ2-1; D is tentatively TRBD1 or TRBD2 (5 bases each). The CDR3 consists of 16 residues. The V gene lost 5 bases and the J gene lost 8 bases, with 22 bases spanning the gap. Germline V CDR1 and CDR2: MGHRA, YSYEKL. CDR3 nucleotide sequence: TGCGCCAGCAGCTCGCCCCTCCCCCAACGGGGCGATGAGCAGTTCTTC. It specifies CASSSPLPQRGDEQFF.

This clonotype was counted ten times or more. The chain carries TRBV4-1 and TRBJ2-5; no firm D call. CDR3 length equals 14 residues. The V and J ends lost 2 bases and 4 bases respectively, with 11 bases between them. Germline V CDR1 and CDR2: MGHRA, YSYEKL. This chain's CDR3 is CASSQPALGETQYF. In nucleotides, the CDR3 is TGCGCCAGCAGCCAACCAGCCCTGGGAGAGACCCAGTACTTC.

The rearrangement joins TRBV6-1 to TRBJ1-2; TRBD1 matches at 9 bases. CDR1 is MNHNS, CDR2 SASEGT, per germline. The V gene end was trimmed by 5 bases and the J gene end by 8 bases; junction bases not matched to a gene: 21. This CDR3 has 18 amino acids. The CDR3 DNA sequence: TGTGCCAGCAGTAGGAACAGGGACAGGGCCGTTCCCTTGGGAGGCTACACCTTC. Encoded protein: CASSRNRDRAVPLGGYTF.

This clonotype was recorded at least ten times. This chain connects TRBV11-2 to TRBJ2-1, with 10 bases that match TRBD1. CDR3 length: 15 residues. J lost 10 bases, V lost 5 bases, and 11 bases had no gene match. Germline lookup yields CDR1 SGHAT and CDR2 FQNNGV. CDR3 sequence: CASSLSPGQGKEQFF. The CDR3 coding sequence is TGTGCCAGCAGCCTCTCCCCGGGACAGGGGAAAGAGCAGTTCTTC.

Points on this clonotype: Germline is not matched at one junction end, which may reflect a read error. The CDR3 protein is CASSYQAVGTGALFF. The CDR3 coding sequence is TGTGCCAGCAGTTACCAGGCTGTGGGCACCGGGGCGCTGTTTTTT. The chain combines TRBV6-5 with TRBJ2-2; either TRBD1 or TRBD2 may supply D (5 bases each). Germline V gene sequence: CDR1 MNHEY, CDR2 SVGAGI. The CDR3 spans 15 residues.

The rearrangement joins TRBV6-1 to TRBJ2-3; TRBD1 might be the D (6 bases). The CDR3 consists of 15 residues. In germline, CDR1 is MNHNS, CDR2 SASEGT. The V end lost 9 bases, the J end lost 11 bases, and 27 bases lay between the germline ends. The CDR3 DNA reads TGTGCCAGGAGCCTCCAGTCTGGAATTCCAGGGGAGCAGTATTTT. Its translation is CARSLQSGIPGEQYF.

Only a few counts were recorded for this clonotype. In nucleotides, the CDR3 is TGTGCCAGCAGCCTGCGCAGGGATGTCTACACCTTC. Its translation: CASSLRRDVYTF. The chain is built from TRBV3-1 and TRBJ1-2; perhaps TRBD1 as D (5 bases). Trimming removed 4 bases from V and 10 bases from J, with 13 bases in between. The CDR3 consists of 12 residues. Germline values: CDR1 LGHDT, CDR2 YNNKEL (reference sequence).

This clonotype was seen only a few times. This chain joins TRBV12-3 or TRBV12-4 and TRBJ2-2, with D perhaps being TRBD1 or TRBD2 (5 bases each). This CDR3 region has 17 residues. V was trimmed by 6 bases and J by 0 bases, leaving 17 bases between them. The CDR3 sequence: CASRSGWGSPNTGELFF. CDR3 DNA: TGTGCCAGCAGGTCAGGGTGGGGGTCCCCGAACACCGGGGAGCTGTTTTTT.

This clonotype appeared many times. The chain joins TRBV6-5 to TRBJ1-4; TRBD1 might be the D (5 bases). The ends were cut back, 10 bases at V and 7 bases at J, with 13 bases in the middle. Germline V CDR1 and CDR2: MNHEY, SVGAGI. This CDR3 spans 12 amino acids. CDR3 nucleotides: TGTGCCACCGACAGTGACTTTGAAAAACTGTTTTTT. Protein sequence: CATDSDFEKLFF.

J is TRBJ2-3 and V is TRBV6-1; D may be TRBD2 (5 bases). CDR1 and CDR2 from the germline V gene are MNHNS and SASEGT. V was trimmed by 7 bases and J by 4 bases, leaving 12 bases between them. CDR3 length: 13 amino acids. The CDR3 bases are TGTGCCAGCACCTACCAGGAGGCAGATACGCAGTATTTT. Translation: CASTYQEADTQYF.

This clonotype was detected only a few times. The rearrangement links TRBV27 to TRBJ2-5; D possibly corresponds to TRBD2 (5 bases). The CDR3 runs 13 residues. Trimming took 6 bases from V and 4 from J, leaving 12 bases between them. The V gene's germline CDR1 is MNHEY and CDR2 SMNVEV (reference sequence). The CDR3 here is CASSSGFRETQYF. In DNA form, the CDR3 reads TGTGCCAGCAGCTCGGGATTTCGAGAGACCCAGTACTTC.

This clonotype was observed a single time. J is TRBJ2-1 and V is TRBV27, with TRBD1 identical over 9 bases. J was trimmed by 10 bases and V by 2 bases; bases with no gene match: 9. The CDR3 runs to 15 residues. Germline V CDR1 and CDR2: MNHEY, SMNVEV (reference sequence). The CDR3 here is CASSLTGTGPYEQFF. Written as DNA, the CDR3 is TGTGCCAGCAGTTTAACCGGGACAGGGCCCTACGAGCAGTTCTTC.

This clonotype appeared once. The chain is built from TRBV6-5 and TRBJ2-3, with D perhaps matching TRBD1 (5 bases). In germline, CDR1 is MNHEY, CDR2 SVGAGI. V was clipped by 2 bases and J by 4 bases, with 13 bases between them. The CDR3 spans 15 residues. CDR3 bases: TGTGCCAGCAGTTACGGGTCAGGGCGACCAGATACGCAGTATTTT. Protein: CASSYGSGRPDTQYF.

The rearrangement joins TRBV10-3 to TRBJ1-2; TRBD1 agrees at 7 bases. CDR3 length equals 15 residues. V trimming: 10 bases; J trimming: 8 bases; junction bases outside the gene matches: 19. Germline V gene lookup returns CDR1 ENHRY and CDR2 SYGVKD. CDR3 bases: TGTGCCACTGTTTTCCCAGGGGGACATAATAGGGGCTACACCTTC. This sequence encodes CATVFPGGHNRGYTF.

Comments on this clonotype: A read error may produce the germline difference seen at one junction end. The chain combines TRBV4-1 with TRBJ2-3; possibly TRBD1 for D (6 bases). Germline V CDR1 and CDR2: MGHRA, YSYEKL. The CDR3 covers 14 residues. CDR3 region: CGVTGLGAKDTQYF. The CDR3 nucleotides are TGCGGCGTCACGGGGCTGGGGGCGAAAGATACGCAGTATTTC.

The chain combines TRBV10-3 with TRBJ1-2, with D possibly TRBD1 on 5 matching bases. The V end lost 5 bases, the J end lost 4 bases, and 11 bases lay between the germline ends. The CDR3 loop spans 13 amino acids. CDR1 and CDR2 (germline): ENHRY, SYGVKD. The CDR3 is CAISTGTFYGYTF. The CDR3 coding sequence is TGTGCCATCAGTACCGGGACCTTCTATGGCTACACCTTC.

In its sample, this clonotype was seen a few times. The chain has TRBV27 and TRBJ1-3, with TRBD1 as a possible D gene (5 bases). Germline CDR1 and CDR2: MNHEY and SMNVEV (reference sequence). V gave up 6 bases and J gave up 4 bases, with 16 bases separating them. The CDR3 contains 15 residues. The CDR3 DNA reads as TGTGCCAGCAGGTCGGGGGGTTCAATCGGAAACACCATATATTTT. It specifies CASRSGGSIGNTIYF.